The next 19 T cell receptor beta chains were all read from a single sample in a study of neurological immune-mediated disorders. MiXCR, run by TCRdb on the 5' RACE reads, gives a single entry per CDR3 protein. The top ten clones hold roughly 2.5% of a sample with some 66,000 distinct CDR3 sequences, approximately 3.7% of them seen once. The source material was PBMCs. These TCRs come from a man aged 50-59 years with multiple sclerosis.

This clonotype showed up many times. This chain connects TRBV4-2 to TRBJ1-5; TRBD1 is a possible D gene (6 bases). The CDR3 covers 15 residues. Germline CDR1 is LGHNA and CDR2 is YNFKEQ. Trimming removed 0 bases from V and 8 bases from J, with 14 bases in between. The CDR3 reads CASSQDFQGLKPQHF. As DNA, the CDR3 is TGTGCCAGCAGCCAAGATTTTCAGGGGCTTAAGCCCCAGCATTTT.

Many counts were recorded for this clonotype. J is TRBJ2-7 and V is TRBV15; 14 nucleotides agree with TRBD2. V gave up 3 bases and J gave up 2 bases; unmatched junction bases: 3. This CDR3 region has 16 residues. Germline assignment: CDR1 LNHNV and CDR2 YYDKDF (reference sequence). The CDR3 DNA reads as TGTGCCACCAGCAGGGGACTAGCGGGGGCGACCTACGAGCAGTACTTC. Translating it yields CATSRGLAGATYEQYF. Drawing the rest from reference TRBV15 and TRBJ2-7, the complete variable domain is DAMVIQNPRYQVTQFGKPVTLSCSQTLNHNVMYWYQQKSSQAPKLLFHYYDKDFNNEADTPDNFQSRRPNTSFCFLDIRSPGLGDTAMYLCATSRGLAGATYEQYFGPGTRLTVT.

Worth noting for this clonotype: This may come from a read error, since a much larger clone is one base off. The CDR3 region is CASSRVAGWELFF. The CDR3 coding sequence is TGTGCCAGCAGCCGTGTAGCGGGGTGGGAGCTGTTTTTT. The chain joins TRBV7-9 to TRBJ2-2; 8 positions agree with TRBD2. Germline trimming cut 5 bases from V and 9 bases from J; bases unmatched to any gene: 5. Germline V CDR1 and CDR2: SEHNR, FQNEAQ (reference sequence). The CDR3 loop spans 13 amino acids. The complete variable domain, with remaining parts taken from reference TRBV7-9 and TRBJ2-2, reads DTGVSQNPRHKITKRGQNVTFRCDPISEHNRLYWYRQTLGQGPEFLTYFQNEAQLEKSRLLSDRFSAERPKGSFSTLEIQRTEQGDSAMYLCASSRVAGWELFFGEGSRLTVL.

This clonotype has ten or more counts. The rearrangement uses TRBV7-6 and TRBJ2-1, with D possibly being TRBD2 (5 bases). This CDR3 contains 17 residues. The germline V gene has CDR1 SGHVS and CDR2 FNYEAQ. Trimming shortened V by 2 bases and J by 0 bases, and 14 bases separated the two germline ends. The CDR3 region is CASSLNSASSSYNEQFF. CDR3 DNA sequence: TGTGCCAGCAGCTTAAATTCGGCTAGCAGCTCCTACAATGAGCAGTTCTTC.

This clonotype was picked up many times. J is TRBJ2-7 and V is TRBV6-5; 10 bases line up with TRBD1. This CDR3 has 20 amino acids. V trimming: 2 bases; J trimming: 4 bases; junction bases outside the gene matches: 20. CDR1 is MNHEY, CDR2 SVGAGI, per germline. In DNA form, the CDR3 reads TGTGCCAGCAGTTACCGAGAGCCGGGACAGGGGAGTTTTCGGCATTACGAGCAGTACTTC. Its protein product is CASSYREPGQGSFRHYEQYF.

The V gene is TRBV20-1, the J gene TRBJ2-2; 7 bases line up with TRBD2. The CDR3 has 16 residues. With 3 bases clipped from V and 3 bases from J, the junction kept 10 bases outside the gene matches. The germline CDR1 and CDR2 sequences are DFQATT and SNEGSKA (reference sequence). CDR3 sequence reads: CSARKSRGEYTGELFF. The CDR3 DNA follows: TGCAGTGCTAGGAAGAGTCGGGGGGAGTACACCGGGGAGCTGTTTTTT.

In this sample, this clonotype turned up many times. The rearrangement uses TRBV7-2 and TRBJ2-2; a weak D match, TRBD2 (6 bases). The V and J ends lost 5 bases and 9 bases respectively, with 16 bases between them. Per the germline V gene, CDR1 is SGHTA and CDR2 is FQGNSA. The CDR3 consists of 14 residues. The CDR3, as DNA: TGTGCCAGCAGCCGATACGGGGGATTCAGGGAGCTGTTTTTT. Protein sequence: CASSRYGGFRELFF.

This clonotype was counted ten times or more. The DNA for the CDR3 is TGTGCCAGCAGCAGGGTCCGGGGGGACAGGGGGTCACCCCTCCACTTT. This gives the protein CASSRVRGDRGSPLHF. The rearrangement uses TRBV11-2 and TRBJ1-6; 11 nucleotides line up with TRBD1. V lost 5 bases and J lost 10; bases outside the gene matches: 10. This CDR3 is built from 16 residues. The germline CDR1 and CDR2 sequences are SGHAT and FQNNGV.

This clonotype was picked up many times. The V call is TRBV5-1, the J call TRBJ1-6; 9 nucleotides line up with TRBD1. Germline lookup yields CDR1 SGHRS and CDR2 YFSETQ. The CDR3 consists of 14 residues. V lost 4 bases, J lost 8 bases, and 4 bases stayed unmatched. The CDR3 reads CASSPGQGDSPLHF. CDR3 nucleotide sequence: TGCGCCAGCAGCCCGGGACAGGGTGATTCACCCCTCCACTTT.

Concerning this clonotype: A read error may produce the germline difference seen at one junction end. The chain combines TRBV5-1 with TRBJ1-3; 8 bases map to TRBD1. This CDR3 has 15 residues. Germline V CDR1 and CDR2: SGHRS, YFSETQ. The CDR3: CASSPGTGSGKTIYF. The CDR3 DNA sequence: TGCGCCAGCAGCCCGGGGACAGGATCTGGAAAAACCATATATTTT.

This clonotype was observed at least ten times. The chain recombines TRBV12-3 or TRBV12-4 with TRBJ1-2; 8 bases are a match to TRBD1. The CDR3 runs 14 residues. Trimming at V came to 5 bases and at J to 10 bases, leaving 12 bases not matched to a gene. CDR3 DNA sequence: TGTGCCAGCAGTCTGGCAGGGGGCCGATTCCACTACACCTTC. This encodes CASSLAGGRFHYTF.

This clonotype was recorded many times. The chain is built from TRBV25-1 and TRBJ2-1; 8 nucleotides line up with TRBD1. The CDR3 extends over 13 amino acids. CDR1 and CDR2 (germline): MGHDK, SYGVNS. V dropped 3 bases and J dropped 8; count of bases not matched to a gene: 3. The CDR3 bases are TGTGCCAGCAGTGATGACAGGGGCTATGAGCAGTTCTTC. This codes for CASSDDRGYEQFF.

This clonotype was seen repeatedly, ten times or more. This chain joins TRBV5-6 and TRBJ1-1, with 7 positions matching TRBD1. The length of the CDR3 is 15 residues. With 4 bases clipped from V and 5 bases from J, the junction kept 11 bases outside the gene matches. Germline lookup yields CDR1 SGHDT and CDR2 YYEEEE. The CDR3 spells CASSRLDRTATEAFF. The CDR3 nucleotides are TGTGCCAGCAGCCGCCTGGACAGGACTGCTACTGAAGCTTTCTTT.

There are many counts of this clonotype. The chain couples TRBV20-1 to TRBJ2-1; possibly TRBD2 for D (5 bases). Trimming removed 6 bases from V and 9 bases from J, with 21 bases in between. CDR1 and CDR2 from the germline V gene are DFQATT and SNEGSKA (reference sequence). The CDR3 is made up of 14 amino acids. CDR3 residues: CSARSRAVASEQFF. The CDR3 DNA reads as TGCAGTGCCAGGAGTCGGGCGGTAGCGAGTGAGCAGTTCTTC.

The table lists this clonotype with many counts. The chain joins TRBV20-1 to TRBJ2-7; D may be TRBD1 (6 bases). Between the trimmed V and J ends, which lost 5 bases and 9 bases, there was a span of 14 bases. This CDR3 has 11 residues. CDR1 and CDR2 (germline): DFQATT, SNEGSKA (reference sequence). The CDR3 protein is CSAFYRVGQYV. The CDR3, as DNA: TGCAGTGCTTTCTACAGGGTCGGGCAGTACGTC.

This clonotype was recorded many times. This rearrangement joins TRBV6-5 to TRBJ1-4, with D possibly TRBD1 on 6 matching bases. Germline-derived CDR1 and CDR2 are MNHEY and SVGAGI. The V end was cut by 4 bases, the J end by 0 bases, with 9 bases between. The CDR3 runs 15 residues. CDR3 DNA sequence: TGTGCCAGCAGTTGGACAGCTACAACTAATGAAAAACTGTTTTTT. The encoded protein is CASSWTATTNEKLFF.

This clonotype showed up many times. The CDR3 protein is CASSPTTGITEAFF. The CDR3 coding sequence is TGCGCCAGCAGCCCAACTACAGGGATCACTGAAGCTTTCTTT. V is TRBV4-1 and J is TRBJ1-1, with TRBD1 as a possible D gene (6 bases). The CDR3 is 14 residues long. The germline V and J ends were trimmed by 4 bases and 4 bases, with 13 bases remaining between them. In germline, CDR1 is MGHRA, CDR2 YSYEKL.

This clonotype was observed a few times. Germline and junction disagree at one end, which may indicate a read error. The chain is built from TRBV20-1 and TRBJ1-5, with a possible D match to TRBD1 (6 bases). Per germline, CDR1 DFQATT and CDR2 SNEGSKA (reference sequence). The CDR3 is 16 residues long. The CDR3 DNA is TGCAGTGCTAGAGATGGGGGGGCGATGGGTAGTCAGCCCCAGAATTTT. This translates into CSARDGGAMGSQPQNF.

This clonotype was observed many times. This rearrangement joins TRBV5-6 to TRBJ2-2, with 13 bases aligning to TRBD2. The CDR3 length is 15 residues. Germline CDR1 SGHDT, CDR2 YYEEEE. V shed 4 bases and J 5 bases; nucleotides not matched to a gene: 2. The CDR3 nucleotides read TGTGCCAGCAGCCCACTAGCGGGGGGGACCGGGGAGCTGTTTTTT. Its protein is CASSPLAGGTGELFF.